This T cell receptor beta chain was captured in a study of T cell responses to AZD1222 COVID-19 vaccine. Study outcomes and limitations: Spike-specific TCR depth and breadth grew after two AZD1222 doses.

A note on this clone: Its specificity is not known.

Trimming stripped 6 bases from V and 5 bases from J, with 14 bases between. Germline V gives CDR1 SGHTS, CDR2 YDEGEE. This CDR3 comprises 13 residues. Assay used: immunoSEQ multiplex PCR; TCRdb lists only in-frame clones, some missing. Seen here are roughly 45,000 clones, roughly 83% observed once, and the top ten hold over 15%. The sequence derives from an adult who received the AZD1222 COVID-19 vaccine. The starting material was peripheral blood, obtained 28 days after the second AZD1222 dose. The chain has TRBV5-8 and TRBJ1-1; a weak D match, TRBD1 (6 bases). The CDR3, as DNA: TGTGCCAGCATAAGGGGGGTCTTGACTGAAGCTTTCTTT. This translates into CASIRGVLTEAFF.